This record looks at one T cell receptor beta chain sequence and its context. Its antigen is unknown. The table came from immunoSEQ multiplex PCR; TCRdb's copy has only in-frame clones and leaves some out. This sample has approximately 150,000 clones, with 78% found just once. With no exception, relapse followed autologous stem cell transplantation in all patients, and brentuximab vedotin exposure varied. The data are from a study of PD-1 blockade in classical Hodgkin lymphoma. Germline-derived CDR1 and CDR2 are LNHNV and YYDKDF (reference sequence). The CDR3 contains 15 residues. Trimming removed 3 bases from V and 3 bases from J, with 12 bases in between. Broader study findings: For complete responders, baseline diversity was comparable to that of newly diagnosed patients. The authors excluded patients who started nivolumab under 1 year after ASCT. A significant rise in TCR diversity was seen by C4D1 for CD4+ cells but not for CD8+ cells. Reports described newly diagnosed patients as having lower baseline TCR diversity than healthy donors.

This clonotype was sampled from a human donor with classical Hodgkin lymphoma. The chain links TRBV15 to TRBJ1-5; no firm D call. This specimen was peripheral blood mononuclear cells (PBMCs), taken before the second cycle of nivolumab. Here the CDR3 reads CATSSIQTYNQPQHF. The DNA of the CDR3 is TGTGCCACCAGCAGTATACAGACCTACAATCAGCCCCAGCATTTT.